Listed below are T cell receptor beta chains from one sample, sequenced in a study of blood T cell repertoires in COVID-19. TCRdb's table, derived via immunoSEQ multiplex PCR, lists solely in-frame clones and lacks some. The data show around 280,000 clones, approximately 80% seen once. Sequencing was performed on peripheral blood. The receptors here all came from a woman aged 45-60 years with active or convalescent COVID-19. The CDR3 runs from the conserved cysteine through the conserved F or W. D genes are given only for firm matches. Clone sizes are given selectively: once, few, many, or a class where the clone is expanded.

TGTGCCAGCAGTTTATCCTGGAAGGGGAGCAATCAGCCCCAGCATTTT,CASSLSWKGSNQPQHF,-,TRBJ1-5,TRBV28,-
TGTGCCTGGAGTGAGGACGGTGGAGGGTTTGGTTCACCCCTCCACTTT,CAWSEDGGGFGSPLHF,-,TRBJ1-6,TRBV30,-
TGTGCCAGCAGTAACCCTCGACAGGGGATGGGCAATCAGCCCCAGCATTTT,CASSNPRQGMGNQPQHF,TRBD1,TRBJ1-5,TRBV6-2/TRBV6-3,-
TGTGCCATCAGTCTTGGGACTAGCGGGAGGAGTGAGCAGTTCTTC,CAISLGTSGRSEQFF,TRBD2,TRBJ2-1,TRBV10-3,-
TGTGCCAGCAGTCCCTACTACGAGCAGTACTTC,CASSPYYEQYF,-,TRBJ2-7,TRBV28,once
TGTGCCAGCAGCCGGACACTAACCACCTACGAGCAGTACTTC,CASSRTLTTYEQYF,-,TRBJ2-7,TRBV6-2/TRBV6-3,-
TGTGCCAGCAGCAGGGAAGTGGGGCCCTACGAGCAGTACTTC,CASSREVGPYEQYF,-,TRBJ2-7,TRBV11-2,-
TGTGCCAGTACCAGGGCGGCGAATGAAAAACTGTTTTTT,CASTRAANEKLFF,-,TRBJ1-4,TRBV28,-
TGCGCCAGCAAGTCTCAGGCATCTGGAAACACCATATATTTT,CASKSQASGNTIYF,-,TRBJ1-3,TRBV4-1,-
TGTGCCAGCAGCCAAGGATGGATAGCGAACTACGAGCAGTACTTC,CASSQGWIANYEQYF,-,TRBJ2-7,TRBV3-1/TRBV3-2,-
TGTGCCAGCAGCTCGGGGACAGGGGAGATCTATGGCTACACCTTC,CASSSGTGEIYGYTF,TRBD1,TRBJ1-2,TRBV7-8,-
TGCAGCGTAGGACAAGGCGGTCAGCCCCAGCATTTT,CSVGQGGQPQHF,-,TRBJ1-5,TRBV29-1,-
TGTGCCAGCAATTACAGGGGAGCAACTGAAGCTTTCTTT,CASNYRGATEAFF,TRBD1,TRBJ1-1,TRBV4-2,-
TGCGCCAGCAGCCCCGAGGGGAACACTGAAGCTTTCTTT,CASSPEGNTEAFF,-,TRBJ1-1,TRBV5-1,-
TGTGCCAGCAGTGACTCGATGGGGACTAGCGCAAAATCGAACACCGGGGAGCTGTTTTTT,CASSDSMGTSAKSNTGELFF,TRBD2,TRBJ2-2,TRBV6-4,-
TGTGCCAGCAGTTTCGGACTAGCGGGAGCTAATACGCAGTATTTT,CASSFGLAGANTQYF,TRBD2,TRBJ2-3,TRBV27,-
TGTGCCAGCAGCCGACGGCGGAATTCTGGGGCCAACGTCCTGACTTTC,CASSRRRNSGANVLTF,-,TRBJ2-6,TRBV3-1/TRBV3-2,-
TGTGCCAGCAGTGCGGGAGCAGATACGCAGTATTTT,CASSAGADTQYF,-,TRBJ2-3,TRBV2,once
TGTGCCAGCAGGGATACTGGACTAGCCCACAATGAGCAGTTCTTC,CASRDTGLAHNEQFF,TRBD2,TRBJ2-1,TRBV6-5,-
TGTGCCAGCTCACCACGTGCAGCGGGAGCCTACGAGCAGTACTTC,CASSPRAAGAYEQYF,TRBD2,TRBJ2-7,TRBV18,-
TGTGCCAGCAGCGCCTACCCCGGGCCTAGCGGCACAGATACGCAGTATTTT,CASSAYPGPSGTDTQYF,-,TRBJ2-3,TRBV9,-
TGTGCCTGGAAGAAGGGACTGCCACCCTACGAGCAGTACTTC,CAWKKGLPPYEQYF,-,TRBJ2-7,TRBV30,few
TGTGCCAGTAGAAGTCCAATGGTGTGGTTAGAGCAGTACTTC,CASRSPMVWLEQYF,-,TRBJ2-7,TRBV28,once
TGTGCCAGCAGCAACCGTCGGGTTTCCCCTAATGAAAAACTGTTTTTT,CASSNRRVSPNEKLFF,-,TRBJ1-4,TRBV7-8,once
TGTGCCAGCGGACTAGCGGGAGTACCCGGGGAGCTGTTTTTT,CASGLAGVPGELFF,TRBD2,TRBJ2-2,TRBV19,-
TGTGCCAGCAGTGAACTCCCAGGGGGCCTCAGCTACGAGCAGTACTTC,CASSELPGGLSYEQYF,TRBD1,TRBJ2-7,TRBV6-1,once
TGTGCCAGTAGTATCCGTATCCCGGGACTAGCGGGAGGGAACTCCTACAATGAGCAGTTCTTC,CASSIRIPGLAGGNSYNEQFF,TRBD2,TRBJ2-1,TRBV19,-
TGTGCCAGCAGACGCTTTCCCGGTGGCTACACCTTC,CASRRFPGGYTF,-,TRBJ1-2,TRBV27,-
TGTGCCAGCTCACTTCGCGCGTTAGGGGCTGAAAAACTGTTTTTT,CASSLRALGAEKLFF,-,TRBJ1-4,TRBV18,few
TGTGCCAGTACCCCGGGAGCGGCCGGGGAGCTGTTTTTT,CASTPGAAGELFF,-,TRBJ2-2,TRBV19,-
TGTGCCAGCAGTCCTAGGGGGGGCCCACAGCCCCAGCATTTT,CASSPRGGPQPQHF,-,TRBJ1-5,TRBV7-2,-
TGTGCCAGCAGCTTAGACAGGGGGCGCGCGGATGAGCAGTTCTTC,CASSLDRGRADEQFF,TRBD1,TRBJ2-1,TRBV7-2,once
TGTGCCAGCAGTTTGTTACTAAGCTCTGGGGCCAACGTCCTGACTTTC,CASSLLLSSGANVLTF,-,TRBJ2-6,TRBV5-4,-
TGTGCCAGCAGTTTGGAGGGGGCCTATGGCTACACCTTC,CASSLEGAYGYTF,TRBD1,TRBJ1-2,TRBV27,-
TGCAGCGTTGTACTTGCGGGACAGAGCACAGATACGCAGTATTTT,CSVVLAGQSTDTQYF,-,TRBJ2-3,TRBV29-1,-
TGCGCCAGCAGCCCCCGGACAGGGAATGGCTACACCTTC,CASSPRTGNGYTF,TRBD1,TRBJ1-2,TRBV5-1,-
TGTGCCAGTAGTATAGACCTAATTATGACAGGGAACTATGGCTACACCTTC,CASSIDLIMTGNYGYTF,TRBD1,TRBJ1-2,TRBV19,-
TGTGCCAGCAGTCTCGAGACTGAGTCCTACGAGCAGTACTTC,CASSLETESYEQYF,-,TRBJ2-7,TRBV2,-
TGTGCCAGCAGCCCGTGGGGGGGGCAGGGAAATTCACCCCTCCACTTT,CASSPWGGQGNSPLHF,-,TRBJ1-6,TRBV14,-
TGTGCCAGTAGTATCCAGGGCCGCTACGAGCAGTACTTC,CASSIQGRYEQYF,-,TRBJ2-7,TRBV19,-
TGTGCCACCAGCAGAGATAAGCTAGCGGGAGATACGCAGTATTTT,CATSRDKLAGDTQYF,TRBD2,TRBJ2-3,TRBV15,once
TGTGCCAGCAGTGAAGAATTAGCGGGAGGGAGATTCGATACGCAGTATTTT,CASSEELAGGRFDTQYF,TRBD2,TRBJ2-3,TRBV6-1,-
TGCGCCAGCAGCTTGGAGGCTCCGGGGAGAGCTGAAGCTTTCTTT,CASSLEAPGRAEAFF,-,TRBJ1-1,TRBV5-1,-
TGTGCCAGCAGCCTCGCAGATACGCAGTATTTT,CASSLADTQYF,-,TRBJ2-3,TRBV14,-
TGTGCCAGCAGTTTGGACTATTACAATGAGCAGTTCTTC,CASSLDYYNEQFF,-,TRBJ2-1,TRBV2,-
TGTGCCTGGAGTGTACTTTTTGGGAGGAGGAACACTGAAGCTTTCTTT,CAWSVLFGRRNTEAFF,-,TRBJ1-1,TRBV30,-
TGTGCCAGCAGCCAAGATCTTGGGGGCCCTCGGGATACGCAGTATTTT,CASSQDLGGPRDTQYF,-,TRBJ2-3,TRBV3-1/TRBV3-2,-
TGCAGTGCAAGTCGGGGGGTTAACACTGAAGCTTTCTTT,CSASRGVNTEAFF,-,TRBJ1-1,TRBV20-1,-
TGTGCCAGCAGCTTCTTAGGGGCCTACGAGCAGTACTTC,CASSFLGAYEQYF,-,TRBJ2-7,TRBV11-2,-
TGTGCCTGGACCCCAGGCGGGACTGAAGCTTTCTTT,CAWTPGGTEAFF,-,TRBJ1-1,TRBV30,-
TGCGCCAGCAGCTTGGCCACAGGGGTCACTGAAGCTTTCTTT,CASSLATGVTEAFF,TRBD1,TRBJ1-1,TRBV5-1,-
TGTGCCAGCGCGGGGACAGGGTATTCCTACGAGCAGTACTTC,CASAGTGYSYEQYF,TRBD1,TRBJ2-7,TRBV6-6,-
TGTGCCACCCTGGACAGGGGGCGTAAAGAAGCTTTCTTT,CATLDRGRKEAFF,TRBD1,TRBJ1-1,TRBV6-5,-